Listed below are T cell receptor beta chains from one sample, sequenced in a study of cytomegalovirus exposure and HLA in healthy donors. Clones were sequenced by immunoSEQ multiplex PCR, and TCRdb holds only the in-frame ones, with some missing. The sample includes 200,000 to 250,000 clones, roughly 73% of them seen just once. The sequenced material came from PBMCs. The source of these receptors is a boy aged 5-17 years in good health and CMV-seronegative. CDR3s include the opening cysteine and the closing phenylalanine or tryptophan.

v_call: TRBV2
j_call: TRBJ2-7
cdr3_aa: CASSNPGLAVREQYF

v_call: TRBV25-1
j_call: TRBJ2-3
cdr3_aa: CASSTGDTQYF

v_call: TRBV2
j_call: TRBJ2-1
cdr3_aa: CASDRGTGDNEQFF

v_call: TRBV4-1
j_call: TRBJ1-5
cdr3_aa: CASSPPGGSNQPQHF

v_call: TRBV9
j_call: TRBJ2-3
cdr3_aa: CASSVGLAGATDTQYF

v_call: TRBV19
j_call: TRBJ2-3
cdr3_aa: CASSRVLSTFADTQYF

v_call: TRBV19
j_call: TRBJ2-7
cdr3_aa: CASSAPGTRNYEQYF

v_call: TRBV5-1
j_call: TRBJ1-4
cdr3_aa: CASSFGQAGEKLFF

v_call: TRBV14
j_call: TRBJ1-2
cdr3_aa: CASSQRQDYGYTF

v_call: TRBV9
j_call: TRBJ2-5
cdr3_aa: CASSVAKSGQEQETQYF

v_call: TRBV7-2
j_call: TRBJ2-5
cdr3_aa: CASSQRGVQETQYF

v_call: TRBV5-1
j_call: TRBJ2-3
cdr3_aa: CASSPGAGTDTQYF

v_call: TRBV11-2
j_call: TRBJ2-1
cdr3_aa: CASSFKSLEYNEQFF

v_call: TRBV30
j_call: TRBJ2-5
cdr3_aa: CAWSVLSRRQVETQYF

v_call: TRBV11-3
j_call: TRBJ1-1
cdr3_aa: CASSQPGRLAEAFF

v_call: TRBV9
j_call: TRBJ2-1
cdr3_aa: CASSGDSGRFNNEQFF

v_call: TRBV5-4
j_call: TRBJ2-3
cdr3_aa: CASSSGQATDTQYF

v_call: TRBV25-1
j_call: TRBJ2-5
cdr3_aa: CASSPGETQYF

v_call: TRBV15
j_call: TRBJ1-1
cdr3_aa: CATSRDLAGFRTEAFF

v_call: TRBV9
j_call: TRBJ2-2
cdr3_aa: CASSVQLGELFF

v_call: TRBV4-2
j_call: TRBJ2-2
cdr3_aa: CASSRQPDRMNTGELFF

v_call: TRBV6-5
j_call: TRBJ2-3
cdr3_aa: CASSYSTRAPDTQYF

v_call: TRBV27
j_call: TRBJ1-2
cdr3_aa: CASSLSGGDDGYTF

v_call: TRBV13
j_call: TRBJ1-2
cdr3_aa: CASSRRPGTGSGGGYTF